Below, one T cell receptor beta chain is given with its context. The target of this receptor is not known. Qualities for individual bases were not recorded, and no much larger clone is one base off. The library was prepared using the immunoSEQ multiplex PCR assay. A mixture of 60 forward primers for TCR Vbeta segments and 13 reverse primers for TCR Jbeta segments was used in the multiplex PCR. The CDR3 region of rearranged TCR beta genes was amplified from genomic DNA with a multiplex PCR assay. The amplified TCR beta libraries were sequenced on the Illumina HiSeq System as 87-base-pair reads. Turning to the authors' computational methods: Across the 640 or so repertoires, a later analysis counted 80 million or so unique TCR beta chains, 8.5 million to 12 million of which were shared by at least two donors. Raw reads were error-corrected and collapsed into unique sequences with a nearest-neighbor algorithm that merged closely related sequences to remove PCR and sequencing errors. V, D and J gene segments were assigned by aligning CDR3 sequences to IMGT reference sequences. For a sequence to be retained, a match of at least six nucleotides was required to both a V gene segment and a J gene segment. A rearrangement was called productive if the CDR3 had no stop codons and remained in frame with V and J, and every other rearrangement was called non-productive. CDR3 was defined by IMGT convention, running from the second conserved V-encoded cysteine to the conserved J-encoded phenylalanine. The earlier analysis of approximately 590 of the donors excluded any sequence lacking an unambiguous match to a single V gene segment. An earlier analysis of a few hundred of the donors called V segments functional above 56.7% productive rearrangements and segregating when the between-donor standard deviation exceeded 5%. To diagnose cytomegalovirus status from the catalog of TCR beta chain sequences, a statistical classification framework was built. In a later analysis, TCR nucleotide sequences were compared against IMGT/GENE-DB human TR gene sequences so that V and J genes could be assigned. A later analysis assigned CDR3 sequences and most-parsimonious VDJ recombination scenarios with the TCRdist pipeline. In a later analysis, each TCR beta chain was defined by its CDR3 amino acid sequence together with its V-gene family, and reads without a unique V-gene family were excluded. As a way to deal with suspected cross-contamination and a sequencing artifact, a later analysis dropped hundreds of nucleotide sequences that were highly shared and had low generation probability. In a later analysis, a clonal expansion index was calculated for each public chain from normalized within-repertoire ranks of inferred template counts. Generation probabilities in a later analysis came from a VDJ recombination model fitted to out-of-frame rearrangements, and those results were checked against IGoR. Hypergeometric tests were used in a later analysis to score TCR-TCR, TCR-HLA and TCR-CMV co-occurrence, with a repertoire-size bias correction applied to the TCR pairs. False discovery rates were estimated in a later analysis by permuting HLA or CMV assignments 20 times. In a later analysis, co-occurring TCRs were grouped using DBSCAN, with TCRdist sequence similarity added in when clustering inside HLA-allele-positive subsets. For co-occurrence clustering, repertoires with fewer than 30,000 or more than 120,000 public chains were excluded, along with roughly 5 repertoires with anomalous nucleotide sharing. In its TCRdb copy, this immuneACCESS table keeps in-frame sequences only and misses some clones. Where compared with another copy, unresolved V genes explain less than half of these, and the others have no known cause. That table gives V, J and clone size, and the DNA gave D and trimming. The sample table holds 100,000 to 150,000 clones, of which about two thirds were seen once. Of the sample, 3.5% to 4.5% is held by the ten largest clones.

In total, 666 healthy bone marrow donors made up the cohort. At the time of sampling, all cohort members were nominally healthy, though unrecorded immune exposures were likely present. The donor was CMV seronegative and belonged to the group of 350 to 400 seronegative cohort members. Each donor provided a peripheral blood sample, and peripheral blood mononuclear cells were used for TCR beta sequencing. The Qiagen DNeasy Blood Extraction Kit was used to extract genomic DNA from the blood cell samples. These data come from a study of cytomegalovirus exposure and HLA in healthy donors (dated by TCRdb to about 2017). Study-wide context: According to an earlier analysis of 587 of the donors, some 180 million T cells yielded 95 million to 140 million unique TCR beta sequences and 276 Gb of sequence data. To study patterns of TCR occurrence, a later analysis re-analyzed previously published TCR beta repertoires from 550 to 800 donors and added high-resolution HLA genotyping. Across approximately 400 genotyped donors of the cohort, an average of roughly 250,000 unique TCR beta nucleotide sequences per donor were sequenced, and roughly 17% of those sequences were non-productive. The aim of the study was to test whether cataloging public T cell receptors could identify signatures of past pathogen exposure. To predict cytomegalovirus infection status, the study brought together high-throughput TCR immunosequencing, statistical association of individual TCRs with disease status, and machine learning. Every discovery cohort repertoire had been produced on one sequencing platform. Alongside the repertoire data, information on donor age, sex, ethnicity and CMV serostatus was compiled. The study profiled the T cell repertoires of hundreds of subjects by immunosequencing and related them to cytomegalovirus serostatus. Along with the approximately 700-subject first cohort, a separate validation cohort of around 110 different subjects was used. A later genetic analysis took genome-wide SNP genotypes for about three fifths of the roughly 670 donors and used that subset as a discovery cohort. A handful of DR-DQ haplotypes were handled as single units for association and clustering because linkage in the cohort was strong. Rather than using new phenotypic data, the later analysis identified candidate immune exposures from TCR beta sequences and from how often those sequences occurred across donors. In an earlier analysis of roughly 580 of the donors, high-throughput TCR beta sequencing was used to judge whether each TCR beta V gene segment behaved as functional or pseudogenic. Among the roughly 380 genotyped donors, approximately 81% belonged to the genetic ancestry cluster associated with self-reported Caucasian donors. The number of typed donors differed by locus: about 620-640 for A, B, C, DRB1 and DQB1; 522 for DQA1; approximately 600 for DPA1; and 400 to 480 for DPB1. Around 320 gigabases of sequencing data and approximately 85 million unique TCR sequences were included in an early release covering roughly 600 HLA-typed donors. Both class I and class II loci were covered by HLA typing, at four-digit resolution. Broader findings and caveats from the paper: A further reported finding was that TCR beta sequences accurately predicted the HLA-A and HLA-B alleles for most subjects in the first cohort. A total of roughly 160 TCR beta chains were listed by the study as associated with cytomegalovirus. According to a later analysis, most CMV-associated TCR beta chains appeared to be HLA-restricted, and the HLA associations seemed to be driven largely by CMV exposure. For the cohort, immune exposure information was limited to CMV serostatus. At a false discovery rate of 0.05, a later analysis linked under 20,000 TCR beta sequences to specific HLA alleles. According to the authors, the approach could potentially be generalized to other disease states and immunological phenotypes. The cohort was sequenced for TCR beta chains only, and without alpha or paired-chain data the features that could be detected were limited. V-gene and J-gene trimming of TCR beta chains was associated with a missense DCLRE1C variant in a later genetic analysis, and the association was replicated in an independent cohort. Three of the identified cytomegalovirus-associated TCR beta chains were confirmed in vitro to be specific for cytomegalovirus antigens. A later analysis found that TCR association rates varied across HLA loci, with DRB1 alleles showing the most associated TCRs and HLA-C alleles the fewest. The classifier was reported to diagnose cytomegalovirus status with high specificity and sensitivity in both the original cohort and the validation cohort. HLA typing was unavailable for some donors at each locus, so association tests used only the typed subset. A cluster of highly shared sequence variants was judged likely to represent a technical artifact of the sequencing pipeline. In an earlier analysis of some 500 of the donors, most TCR beta V segments were observed in productive rearrangements about 87% or about 30% of the time, broadly matching IMGT annotations. Presence/absence analyses assumed roughly uniform sequencing depth across donors, an assumption that may not hold. In a later analysis, HLA-associated TCR beta chains showed more clonal expansion and lower generation probabilities than non-associated chains that were equally common. A later analysis reported that several top co-occurrence clusters appeared linked to parvovirus B19, influenza, CMV and Epstein-Barr virus. When HLA alleles, especially DR and DQ, strongly co-occurred, TCR associations were difficult to assign to individual alleles. Because counts were too low, fewer than 20 rarely observed V segments, including chromosome 9 orphons, were excluded from the earlier analysis of 587 of the donors. Compared with the roughly 700-donor mean, donors in an Asian-associated ancestry cluster had fewer N-insertions in productive TCRs, according to a later genetic analysis. Most TCR sequences were seen in very few donors, while some public TCRs were found in many individuals. Correlated functional status among segregating V segments might reflect linkage disequilibrium, but an unknown experimental factor could not be ruled out.

This TCR derives from a man aged 25 to 40 in good health and CMV-seronegative. Sequencing was done on a sample of PBMCs.

The encoded CDR3 is CASSPQGGRYEQYF. The nucleotide sequence is given as TGTGCCAGCTCACCACAGGGTGGGAGGTACGAGCAGTACTTC. The chain couples TRBV18 to TRBJ2-5; the D region possibly corresponds to TRBD2 (6 bases align). TRBJ2-7 matches the DNA end more closely, so the J call is doubtful. The CDR3 spans 14 residues, from the cysteine through the phenylalanine. The retained sequence is limited to the CDR3, 42 bases, with the frame set at the first base. Per the germline V gene, KGHSH is the CDR1 and LQKENI is the CDR2.